The sample holds many counts of the clone carrying this T cell receptor (beta chain). The entry originates in a study of early T cells in non-severe SARS-CoV-2 infection. V shed 5 bases and J shed 1 base, with 11 bases lying between them. The germline CDR1 and CDR2 sequences are LNHNV and YYDKDF (reference sequence). The CDR3 loop spans 15 amino acids. Individual cDNA molecules carried attached unique molecular identifiers. TCRdb used MiXCR to reprocess the 5' RACE reads, holding one entry per CDR3 protein. The sample carries approximately 90,000 distinct CDR3 sequences, approximately 12% recorded once.

The V call is TRBV15, the J call TRBJ2-2; D may match TRBD1 or TRBD2 (5 bases each). The sample was whole blood, taken at baseline. The sequence derives from an adult who was a healthcare worker with PCR-confirmed SARS-CoV-2 infection or an uninfected control (not recorded which). The CDR3: CATSSGTMNTGELFF. CDR3 nucleotide sequence: TGTGCCACCAGCTCCGGGACGATGAACACCGGGGAGCTGTTTTTT.